Shown below are 9 T cell receptor beta chains from a single sample sequenced in a study of T cell repertoires in cytomegalovirus infection (dated by TCRdb to 2018 to 2020). Sequencing instrument: Illumina HiSeq 1500. TCRdb handled the public reads itself, with Q25 trimming in fastp and clone calling in MiXCR, and kept productive beta chains. Entries that share a CDR3 protein sequence are merged under the most common genes and DNA. In all, the sample holds 170,000 or so distinct CDR3 sequences, and 13% to 15% of those were seen once. The ten largest clonotypes hold roughly 30% of the sample. The sample consisted of PBMCs. The receptors stem from a human donor in good health (CMV status not recorded). Some clones in this sample may be carry-over from other donors' samples.

This clonotype was counted between two and nine times. This sequence joins TRBV6-5 and TRBJ1-5, with 7 bases that match TRBD1. Germline values: CDR1 MNHEY, CDR2 SVGAGI. CDR3 length: 15 amino acids. V shed 6 bases, J shed 2 bases, and the junction held 7 bases outside the gene matches. The CDR3 protein is CASSPQGSRNQPQHF. The CDR3 DNA reads as TGTGCCAGCAGCCCACAGGGGTCCCGCAATCAGCCCCAGCATTTT.

This CDR3 is CASSSPGLRTSGRTYNEQFF. As DNA, the CDR3 is TGTGCCAGCAGTTCCCCGGGACTGAGGACTAGCGGGAGGACCTACAATGAGCAGTTCTTC. The chain has TRBV6-5 and TRBJ2-1, with TRBD2 matching 14 bases. The CDR3 covers 20 residues. From germline, CDR1 is MNHEY and CDR2 SVGAGI. J lost 2 bases, V lost 4 bases, and 13 bases had no gene match.

This clonotype was counted ten times or more. V usage is TRBV11-2 and J usage is TRBJ2-1; D remains ambiguous. The V end was cut by 0 bases, the J end by 4 bases, with 10 bases between. The CDR3 is 15 amino acids. Germline CDR1 reads SGHAT; CDR2 reads FQNNGV. CDR3 DNA: TGTGCCAGCAGCTTAGAAGGGTCTATATACAATGAGCAGTTCTTC. Its protein is CASSLEGSIYNEQFF.

The chain is built from TRBV27 and TRBJ1-4; 10 nucleotides agree with TRBD1. Trimming took 6 bases from V and 4 from J; bases not matched to a gene: 5. Per the germline V gene, CDR1 is MNHEY and CDR2 is SMNVEV (reference sequence). The length of the CDR3 is 15 residues. DNA of the CDR3: TGTGCCAGCAGGACAGGGGGCTTGGGTAATGAAAAACTGTTTTTT. Translating it yields CASRTGGLGNEKLFF.

This clonotype was found a few times. The chain joins TRBV10-3 to TRBJ1-1, with 10 bases that match TRBD1. In germline, CDR1 is ENHRY, CDR2 SYGVKD. The CDR3 covers 13 residues. V lost 8 bases, J lost 7 bases, and 7 bases stayed unmatched. CDR3: CAIGGQGGGEAFF. CDR3 sequence (DNA): TGTGCCATCGGAGGACAGGGGGGAGGTGAAGCTTTCTTT.

This clonotype was picked up many times. The rearrangement links TRBV20-1 to TRBJ2-5; D is unclear. Trimming stripped 5 bases from V and 3 bases from J, with 10 bases between. From germline, CDR1 is DFQATT and CDR2 SNEGSKA (reference sequence). CDR3 size: 12 residues. CDR3 DNA sequence: TGCAGTGCTCATAAGAATGAAGAGACCCAGTACTTC. Translation: CSAHKNEETQYF.

This clonotype has more than one count but fewer than ten. This rearrangement joins TRBV7-6 to TRBJ2-7, with D perhaps TRBD2 (6 bases). Germline lookup yields CDR1 SGHVS and CDR2 FNYEAQ. This CDR3 is 17 amino acids long. Trimming stripped 1 base from V and 5 bases from J, with 21 bases between. The CDR3 loop is CASSLGGGAGYEDEQYF. The CDR3 DNA reads TGTGCCAGCAGCTTAGGAGGAGGGGCCGGTTATGAAGACGAGCAGTACTTC.

This clonotype has ten or more counts. The rearrangement links TRBV4-1 to TRBJ2-7; TRBD1 matches 7 bases. This CDR3 is 16 amino acids long. Germline CDR1 and CDR2: MGHRA and YSYEKL. The junction had 11 bases not matched to a gene; V was cut back by 5 bases and J by 1 base. This CDR3 is CASSSPWPGQSYEQYF. The CDR3 DNA sequence: TGCGCCAGCAGCTCTCCGTGGCCGGGACAGTCCTACGAGCAGTACTTC.

This clonotype was observed a handful of times. The V gene is TRBV7-6, the J gene TRBJ2-1, with 7 bases lining up with TRBD1. Germline loops: CDR1 SGHVS, CDR2 FNYEAQ. The V gene end was trimmed by 4 bases and the J gene end by 0 bases; junction bases not matched to a gene: 9. CDR3 length: 17 residues. The CDR3 reads CASSSRTGASSYNEQFF. In nucleotides, the CDR3 is TGTGCCAGCAGCTCCCGAACAGGGGCTAGCTCCTACAATGAGCAGTTCTTC.